Listed below are T cell receptor beta chains from one sample, sequenced in a study of OX40 agonist ivuxolimab in advanced cancers. Produced via immunoSEQ multiplex PCR; TCRdb's table is partial and in-frame only. The table includes thousands of clones, 70% to 80% detected once. The material was CD4+ or CD8+ T cells sorted from blood, obtained in a trial of the OX40 agonist ivuxolimab. The source is an adult with an advanced solid tumor such as melanoma, head and neck, liver or kidney cancer. The CDR3 runs from the conserved cysteine through the conserved F or W. D genes are given only for firm matches. Size is omitted from some rows. Given values are once, few, many or a class for expanded clones.

TRBV7-9,TRBJ2-3,-,TRBD2,TGTGCCAGCAGCTCCGGGGGGGCAGGCACAGATACGCAGTATTTT,CASSSGGAGTDTQYF
TRBV29-1,TRBJ2-1,once,TRBD2,TGCAGCGTTGAATCGGGACTAGCCTACAATGAGCAGTTCTTC,CSVESGLAYNEQFF
TRBV19,TRBJ2-7,-,-,TGTGCCAGTAGAAGTTTAGGGGCCTACGAGCAGTACTTC,CASRSLGAYEQYF
TRBV7-9,TRBJ2-1,-,TRBD2,TGTGCCAGCAGCTCTACTAGCGGGAGCCACAATGAGCAGTTCTTC,CASSSTSGSHNEQFF
TRBV9,TRBJ2-1,-,TRBD1,TGTGCCAGCAGCGCCGGGACAGGGGGCGTAAGTGAGCAGTTCTTC,CASSAGTGGVSEQFF
TRBV7-8,TRBJ2-7,few,TRBD2,TGTGCCAGCAGCTTAGTGGCGGGAGGGATCTACGAGCAGTACTTC,CASSLVAGGIYEQYF
TRBV7-9,TRBJ2-1,-,-,TGTGCCAGCAGCCCCCTAGGCAATGAGCAGTTCTTC,CASSPLGNEQFF
TRBV6-5,TRBJ2-7,-,-,TGTGCCAGCAGTTGGGGGGGCAGGGACGAGCAGTACTTC,CASSWGGRDEQYF
TRBV19,TRBJ2-7,few,TRBD1,TGTGCCAGTAGTGCCGGGACAGGGGGCTTTTACGAGCAGTACTTC,CASSAGTGGFYEQYF
TRBV7-6,TRBJ2-3,few,-,TGTGCCAGCAGCCCCCTCTCGGGGGACACAGATACGCAGTATTTT,CASSPLSGDTDTQYF
TRBV5-1,TRBJ1-1,-,TRBD1,TGCGCCAGCAGCCCCGGGACAGGGTCCCCTGAAGCTTTCTTT,CASSPGTGSPEAFF
TRBV27,TRBJ2-7,large,-,TGTGCCAGCTATTCCAGCTCCTACGAGCAGTACTTC,CASYSSSYEQYF
TRBV14,TRBJ2-3,-,-,TGTGCCAGCAGCCAAGGCAGCGGCAGCACAGATACGCAGTATTTT,CASSQGSGSTDTQYF
TRBV6-5,TRBJ2-7,-,-,TGTGCCAGCAGTTATGGGCAGGGCGACGAGCAGTACTTC,CASSYGQGDEQYF
TRBV7-2,TRBJ1-5,-,-,TGTGCCAGCAGCTTAATGGGTTTTAGCAATCAGCCCCAGCATTTT,CASSLMGFSNQPQHF
TRBV19,TRBJ1-1,-,-,TGTGCCAGTAGTATGGACATTTACACTGAAGCTTTCTTT,CASSMDIYTEAFF
TRBV19,TRBJ2-7,few,TRBD2,TGTGCCAGTAGGAAGCGGGAGGGCCCCTACGAGCAGTACTTC,CASRKREGPYEQYF
TRBV5-4,TRBJ2-1,-,TRBD2,TGTGCCAGCCAGACCAAGGGCGGGAGTAAAGAGGGGCAGTTCTTC,CASQTKGGSKEGQFF
TRBV4-1,TRBJ2-5,-,TRBD1,TGCGCCAGCAGCCAGGGACAGCCAGTCGCGGAGACCCAGTACTTC,CASSQGQPVAETQYF
TRBV9,TRBJ1-2,-,TRBD1,TGTGCCAGCAGCGTAGAGACAGGGGCCAATGGCTACACCTTC,CASSVETGANGYTF
TRBV4-2,TRBJ2-6,-,-,TGTGCCAGCAGCCAAGATCGGGGAGTCGTCCTGACTTTC,CASSQDRGVVLTF
TRBV10-3,TRBJ2-1,-,TRBD1,TGTGCCATCAGTGATCATCAGGGGGTTTTGGGTGAGCAGTTCTTC,CAISDHQGVLGEQFF
TRBV11-2,TRBJ1-2,once,TRBD1,TGTGCCAGCAGCCCCTTGGGACAGATAAGCTATGGCTACACCTTC,CASSPLGQISYGYTF
TRBV9,TRBJ2-3,-,TRBD2,TGTGCCAGCAGCGTAGGCTCACTCGATGGGACTAGCGGGGGTGCAGATACGCAGTATTTT,CASSVGSLDGTSGGADTQYF
TRBV9,TRBJ2-1,-,-,TGTGCCAGCAGCGCCAGGGACAATGAGCAGTTCTTC,CASSARDNEQFF
TRBV4-3,TRBJ2-2,-,TRBD1,TGCGCCAGCAGCGCTGGAACAGGGGGTGGATTTGGGGAGCTGTTTTTT,CASSAGTGGGFGELFF
TRBV4-2,TRBJ2-1,medium-sized,-,TGTGCCAGCAGCCAAGACGGAGGGGGGGAGCAGTTCTTC,CASSQDGGGEQFF
TRBV9,TRBJ2-1,-,-,TGTGCCAGCATGCTCAAAGCCGTTACAAATGAGCAGTTCTTC,CASMLKAVTNEQFF
TRBV28,TRBJ1-5,once,-,TGTGCCAGCAGTCCCCTTCGGGGGGCAGGTCAGCCCCAGCATTTT,CASSPLRGAGQPQHF
TRBV9,TRBJ2-2,few,-,TGTGCCAGCAGCGCGGGCGGGGAGCTGTTTTTT,CASSAGGELFF
TRBV7-2,TRBJ2-1,-,-,TGTGCCAGCAGCTACACAGTCTCCTACAATGAGCAGTTCTTC,CASSYTVSYNEQFF
TRBV7-2,TRBJ2-7,-,-,TGTGCCAGCAGCTCCAGGACAGCGGACTACGAGCAGTACTTC,CASSSRTADYEQYF
TRBV19,TRBJ1-1,medium-sized,-,TGTGCCAGTACTGCGGGGGCTCTGAACACTGAAGCTTTCTTT,CASTAGALNTEAFF
TRBV9,TRBJ1-2,-,-,TGTGCCAGCAGCGCTTCCCCGTCCGGGGGCCCAACCCTAAACTATGGCTACACCTTC,CASSASPSGGPTLNYGYTF
TRBV4-3,TRBJ1-2,few,-,TGCGCCAGCAGCCAAGACGGGACTTCTGTCGGTGGCTACACCTTC,CASSQDGTSVGGYTF
TRBV6-1,TRBJ2-1,few,-,TGTGCCAGCACCACCGGGTACAATGAGCAGTTCTTC,CASTTGYNEQFF
TRBV7-6,TRBJ2-1,-,TRBD2,TGTGCCAGCAGCTTTGGTCCCCAGCGGGAGGGACTTTACAATGAGCAGTTCTTC,CASSFGPQREGLYNEQFF
TRBV6-1,TRBJ1-2,few,-,TGTGCCAGCAGTGAAGCGCTTTGGGAGGACTATGGCTACACCTTC,CASSEALWEDYGYTF
TRBV29-1,TRBJ2-4,-,-,TGCAGCGTTGGGGGGGACCAACTAGCCAAAAACATTCAGTACTTC,CSVGGDQLAKNIQYF
TRBV9,TRBJ2-7,-,TRBD1,TGTGCCAGCAGCCCCCGGGACAGGGGGACCGGCGAGCAGTACTTC,CASSPRDRGTGEQYF